This T cell receptor (beta chain) emerged from a study of T cell responses to AZD1222 COVID-19 vaccine. Turning to the study itself: Timing groups of about 4 and about 12 weeks for second doses were pooled. Study findings and constraints: Vaccine-associated CD4 TCRs spanned spike, dominant at 160-218 and 743-854. Spike-specific TCR breadth and depth grew following two AZD1222 doses. The study reported that nearly half of spike-specific TCRs target unmutated variant regions.

Method: immunoSEQ multiplex PCR; TCRdb's copy keeps in-frame clones and lacks some. The table lists some 130,000 clones, around 86% of them singletons. Trimming stripped 0 bases from V and 1 base from J, with 15 bases between. CDR3 length equals 17 residues. In germline, CDR1 is MNHEY, CDR2 SVGEGT. In the case of this clone: The antigen remains unidentified.

This TCR was recovered from an adult in good health. This chain links TRBV6-2 or TRBV6-3 with TRBJ1-1, with D maybe TRBD1 (5 bases). The input for sequencing was peripheral blood, taken on day 0 of AZD1222 vaccination. For the CDR3, the DNA is TGTGCCAGCAGTTACTCGACTTCGGGACCGACGAACACTGAAGCTTTCTTT. This gives the protein CASSYSTSGPTNTEAFF.